These T cell receptor beta chains were read from a single sample in a study of T cells after yellow fever vaccination. MiXCR, applied by TCRdb to the 5' RACE reads, yields one record per CDR3 protein. The table shows more than 250,000 distinct CDR3 sequences, with around 7.3% occurring only once. The sequencing here drew on PBMCs, taken roughly 46 days after the first yellow fever vaccination. The origin of the receptors is a man aged 18 to 35 who received the YFV17D yellow fever vaccine. The CDR3 runs from the conserved cysteine through the conserved F or W. The D gene is left open where the match is weak. The size entry is marked missing in some rows and otherwise reads once, few, many or a size class.

TRBV4-3,-,TRBJ2-4,TRBD2,CASSQEGSGGGDMRNIQYF,TGCGCCAGCAGCCAAGAAGGTTCCGGCGGGGGGGATATGAGGAACATTCAGTACTTC
TRBV29-1,many,TRBJ2-5,-,CSVELQGGLVMEETQYF,TGCAGCGTTGAACTCCAGGGGGGACTAGTCATGGAAGAGACCCAGTACTTC
TRBV9,many,TRBJ1-3,-,CASSVTGTRISGNTIYF,TGTGCCAGCAGCGTAACCGGGACAAGAATCTCTGGAAACACCATATATTTT
TRBV20-1,-,TRBJ2-3,TRBD1,CSGQGATDTQYF,TGCAGTGGACAGGGGGCCACAGATACGCAGTATTTT
TRBV12-3/TRBV12-4,-,TRBJ1-5,TRBD1,CASSPSGTGRQPQHF,TGTGCCAGCAGCCCCTCCGGGACAGGGAGGCAGCCCCAGCATTTT
TRBV29-1,many,TRBJ1-4,-,CSASDSANEKLFF,TGCAGCGCCTCTGACAGCGCCAATGAAAAACTGTTTTTT
TRBV12-3/TRBV12-4,many,TRBJ1-1,-,CASRGRLNTEAFF,TGTGCCAGCAGGGGACGCCTGAACACTGAAGCTTTCTTT
TRBV6-5,few,TRBJ2-2,-,CASSYPGTAGELFF,TGTGCCAGCAGTTACCCCGGGACCGCCGGGGAGCTGTTTTTT
TRBV6-5,few,TRBJ2-7,-,CASSYSLARSYEQYF,TGTGCCAGCAGTTACTCCTTGGCCCGTTCCTACGAGCAGTACTTC
TRBV6-5,-,TRBJ2-5,-,CASSYSSVEETQYF,TGTGCCAGCAGTTACTCGAGTGTGGAGGAGACCCAGTACTTC
TRBV11-2,-,TRBJ2-1,TRBD2,CASSPTSVNEQFF,TGTGCCAGCAGCCCGACTAGCGTGAATGAGCAGTTCTTC